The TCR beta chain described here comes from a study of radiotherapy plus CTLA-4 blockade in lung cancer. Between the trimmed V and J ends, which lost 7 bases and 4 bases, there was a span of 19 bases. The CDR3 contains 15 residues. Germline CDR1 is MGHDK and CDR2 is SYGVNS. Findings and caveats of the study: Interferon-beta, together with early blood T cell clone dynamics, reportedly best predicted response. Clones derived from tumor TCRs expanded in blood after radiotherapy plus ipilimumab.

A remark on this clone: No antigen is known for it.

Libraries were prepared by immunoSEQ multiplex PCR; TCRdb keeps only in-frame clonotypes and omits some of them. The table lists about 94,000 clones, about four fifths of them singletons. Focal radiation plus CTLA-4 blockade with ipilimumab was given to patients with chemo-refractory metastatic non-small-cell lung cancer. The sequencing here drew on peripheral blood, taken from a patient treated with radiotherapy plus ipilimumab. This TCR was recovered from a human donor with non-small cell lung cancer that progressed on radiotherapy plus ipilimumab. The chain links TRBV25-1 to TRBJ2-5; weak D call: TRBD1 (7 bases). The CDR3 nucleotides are TGTGCCAGCACACACCAACAGGGGAGGAGAGAGACCCAGTACTTC. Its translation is CASTHQQGRRETQYF. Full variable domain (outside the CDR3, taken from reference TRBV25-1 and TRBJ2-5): EADIYQTPRYLVIGTGKKITLECSQTMGHDKMYWYQQDPGMELHLIHYSYGVNSTEKGDLSSESTVSRIRTEHFPLTLESARPSHTSQYLCASTHQQGRRETQYFGPGTRLLVL.